This record covers a single T cell receptor beta chain. This entry comes from a study of blood T cell repertoires in COVID-19. Study summary: Collection of acute and convalescent COVID-19 samples took place in the United States, Italy and Spain. Sources were T cells, B-cell-depleted T cells, or PBMCs; the material itself was cDNA or gDNA.

Germline V gene sequence: CDR1 MGHRA, CDR2 YSYEKL. The CDR3 extends over 15 amino acids. Trimming left V 2 bases short and J 4 bases short, with 14 bases between. The data were produced by immunoSEQ multiplex PCR, yet TCRdb's version contains in-frame clones alone and is incomplete. The sample consists of 300,000 or so clones, about 88% of them appearing once. This sequence originates from a man between 70 and 80 years old with acute or convalescent COVID-19. The sample comprised peripheral blood. The chain carries TRBV4-1 and TRBJ1-2, with D unresolved. CDR3 protein: CASSQPGRTSYGYTF. CDR3 nucleotide sequence: TGCGCCAGCAGCCAACCCGGGCGTACTAGCTATGGCTACACCTTC.